Each of the 2 T cell receptor beta chains below was sequenced from the same sample in a study of shared clonotypes between healthy human individuals. Clones were read by immunoSEQ multiplex PCR, and TCRdb kept only the in-frame ones, dropping some. The table has 500,000 or so clones, approximately 95% seen once. Material: naive CD4+ T cells sorted from blood. The subset was: CD45RA+ positively selected. The receptors shown here come from a woman aged 25 to 39 in good health.

J is TRBJ2-7 and V is TRBV28; no definite D call. Germline-derived CDR1 and CDR2 are MDHEN and SYDVKM. The CDR3 spans 14 residues. V was trimmed by 6 bases and J by 3 bases, leaving 15 bases between them. The CDR3 DNA reads as TGTGCCAGCAGCTCTACCCTGGATGGCTACGAGCAGTACTTC. Amino acids: CASSSTLDGYEQYF.

The V call is TRBV27, the J call TRBJ2-7; no firm D call. The germline V and J ends were trimmed by 0 bases and 9 bases, with 6 bases remaining between them. Germline V gene lookup returns CDR1 MNHEY and CDR2 SMNVEV (reference sequence). The CDR3 totals 11 residues. The CDR3: CASSLSGRQYF. CDR3 DNA: TGTGCCAGCAGTTTATCTGGGCGGCAGTACTTC.